This T cell receptor beta chain was retrieved from a study of T cell clonotyping in hematopoietic cell transplantation. With 6 bases removed from V and 2 bases from J, the gap between germline ends came to 13 bases. This CDR3 is built from 14 residues. CDR1 and CDR2 (germline): SNHLY, FYNNEI. This sample's time point: recipient sample about 28 days before transplant, after cytoreduction. Clones were sequenced by immunoSEQ multiplex PCR, and TCRdb holds only the in-frame ones, with some missing. The sample lists around 19,000 clones, roughly 82% occurring once. This TCR was sampled from a man aged 50-60 years with acute myeloid leukemia. Some clones in this sample may be carry-over from other donors' samples. The V call is TRBV2, the J call TRBJ1-2, with D hard to call. The sequencing used peripheral blood mononuclear cells, collected before stem cell transplant. In DNA, the CDR3 is TGTGCCAGCAGGCCCGGACGACTCAACTATGGCTACACCTTC. It translates to CASRPGRLNYGYTF.